The entry below describes one T cell receptor beta chain. No antigen is known for it. The data belong to a study of graft-versus-host responses after intestinal transplantation. Turning to the study itself: Isolated intestinal, liver-intestinal, or multivisceral transplants were what recipients had. Induction using anti-thymocyte globulin, followed by tacrolimus and steroids for 3 to 4 years, was given to all recipients. Study-wide findings and caveats: Present in recipient marrow, GvH clones included some that appeared first in ileum or blood. Peak levels of circulating GvH clones tracked with early post-transplant HvG declines.

Assay: immunoSEQ multiplex PCR; the TCRdb copy retains only in-frame clones and omits some. The sample shows about 110,000 clones, 90% to 95% of them seen only once. The CDR3 runs to 14 residues. Germline-derived CDR1 and CDR2 are SNHLY and FYNNEI. The ends were cut back, 7 bases at V and 3 bases at J, with 14 bases in the middle. Specimen: unstimulated CD4+ T cells sorted from spleen or lymph node cells, collected before transplant. This chain joins TRBV2 and TRBJ2-3, with D maybe TRBD2 (6 bases). The source is a human donor who was the organ donor for an intestinal transplant. The CDR3 region is CASKPGLGTDTQYF. The CDR3 nucleotides are TGTGCCAGCAAACCGGGACTTGGAACAGATACGCAGTATTTT.